This T cell receptor beta chain was profiled in a study of T cell responses to AZD1222 COVID-19 vaccine. Findings and limits, study-wide: White British people made up most donors, females outnumbered males, and clonal diversity was possibly underestimated. Repertoires were obtained solely post-peak T cell response. Targets within unmutated variant regions were reportedly found for nearly half of spike-specific TCRs. Spike-specific TCR depth and breadth grew after two AZD1222 doses.

V shed 6 bases and J 2 bases; nucleotides not matched to a gene: 3. Germline assignment: CDR1 MDHEN and CDR2 SYDVKM. The CDR3 sequence is 14 residues long. Assay used: immunoSEQ multiplex PCR; TCRdb lists only in-frame clones, some missing. The data contain 140,000 or so clones, over 85% of them seen just once; the ten biggest clones take up around 1.5%. This clone came up a few times. Its antigen remains unidentified. This rearrangement joins TRBV28 to TRBJ1-5, with 8 bases matching TRBD1. The material sequenced was peripheral blood, taken 28 days after the second AZD1222 dose. This TCR was recovered from an adult who received the AZD1222 COVID-19 vaccine. CDR3: CASSSGQGNQPQHF. CDR3 coding DNA: TGTGCCAGCAGCTCGGGACAGGGCAATCAGCCCCAGCATTTT.